This TCR beta chain was profiled in a study of STAT5B mutations in CD4+ large granular lymphocyte leukemia. Study findings and constraints: Patient CD4-sorted repertoires stayed more clonal than healthy ones after leukemic-clone removal.

The J segment lost 0 bases and the V segment lost 0 bases, leaving 5 bases of the junction unmatched. The CDR3 length is 17 residues. The germline gives CDR1 ENHRY, CDR2 SYGVKD. Method: immunoSEQ multiplex PCR; TCRdb's copy keeps in-frame clones and lacks some. The data contain some 5,700 clones, under 85% of them seen just once; the ten biggest clones take up approximately 64%. Note on this clone: The target antigen is unknown.

J is TRBJ2-3 and V is TRBV10-3; 8 nucleotides align to TRBD1. The sample taken for sequencing was PBMCs. The receptor was derived from a man aged 80 or over with CD4+ T-cell large granular lymphocyte leukemia. The CDR3 DNA sequence: TGTGCCATCAGTGAGTCGGCCGGGACAGGAAGCACAGATACGCAGTATTTT. Its protein is CAISESAGTGSTDTQYF.